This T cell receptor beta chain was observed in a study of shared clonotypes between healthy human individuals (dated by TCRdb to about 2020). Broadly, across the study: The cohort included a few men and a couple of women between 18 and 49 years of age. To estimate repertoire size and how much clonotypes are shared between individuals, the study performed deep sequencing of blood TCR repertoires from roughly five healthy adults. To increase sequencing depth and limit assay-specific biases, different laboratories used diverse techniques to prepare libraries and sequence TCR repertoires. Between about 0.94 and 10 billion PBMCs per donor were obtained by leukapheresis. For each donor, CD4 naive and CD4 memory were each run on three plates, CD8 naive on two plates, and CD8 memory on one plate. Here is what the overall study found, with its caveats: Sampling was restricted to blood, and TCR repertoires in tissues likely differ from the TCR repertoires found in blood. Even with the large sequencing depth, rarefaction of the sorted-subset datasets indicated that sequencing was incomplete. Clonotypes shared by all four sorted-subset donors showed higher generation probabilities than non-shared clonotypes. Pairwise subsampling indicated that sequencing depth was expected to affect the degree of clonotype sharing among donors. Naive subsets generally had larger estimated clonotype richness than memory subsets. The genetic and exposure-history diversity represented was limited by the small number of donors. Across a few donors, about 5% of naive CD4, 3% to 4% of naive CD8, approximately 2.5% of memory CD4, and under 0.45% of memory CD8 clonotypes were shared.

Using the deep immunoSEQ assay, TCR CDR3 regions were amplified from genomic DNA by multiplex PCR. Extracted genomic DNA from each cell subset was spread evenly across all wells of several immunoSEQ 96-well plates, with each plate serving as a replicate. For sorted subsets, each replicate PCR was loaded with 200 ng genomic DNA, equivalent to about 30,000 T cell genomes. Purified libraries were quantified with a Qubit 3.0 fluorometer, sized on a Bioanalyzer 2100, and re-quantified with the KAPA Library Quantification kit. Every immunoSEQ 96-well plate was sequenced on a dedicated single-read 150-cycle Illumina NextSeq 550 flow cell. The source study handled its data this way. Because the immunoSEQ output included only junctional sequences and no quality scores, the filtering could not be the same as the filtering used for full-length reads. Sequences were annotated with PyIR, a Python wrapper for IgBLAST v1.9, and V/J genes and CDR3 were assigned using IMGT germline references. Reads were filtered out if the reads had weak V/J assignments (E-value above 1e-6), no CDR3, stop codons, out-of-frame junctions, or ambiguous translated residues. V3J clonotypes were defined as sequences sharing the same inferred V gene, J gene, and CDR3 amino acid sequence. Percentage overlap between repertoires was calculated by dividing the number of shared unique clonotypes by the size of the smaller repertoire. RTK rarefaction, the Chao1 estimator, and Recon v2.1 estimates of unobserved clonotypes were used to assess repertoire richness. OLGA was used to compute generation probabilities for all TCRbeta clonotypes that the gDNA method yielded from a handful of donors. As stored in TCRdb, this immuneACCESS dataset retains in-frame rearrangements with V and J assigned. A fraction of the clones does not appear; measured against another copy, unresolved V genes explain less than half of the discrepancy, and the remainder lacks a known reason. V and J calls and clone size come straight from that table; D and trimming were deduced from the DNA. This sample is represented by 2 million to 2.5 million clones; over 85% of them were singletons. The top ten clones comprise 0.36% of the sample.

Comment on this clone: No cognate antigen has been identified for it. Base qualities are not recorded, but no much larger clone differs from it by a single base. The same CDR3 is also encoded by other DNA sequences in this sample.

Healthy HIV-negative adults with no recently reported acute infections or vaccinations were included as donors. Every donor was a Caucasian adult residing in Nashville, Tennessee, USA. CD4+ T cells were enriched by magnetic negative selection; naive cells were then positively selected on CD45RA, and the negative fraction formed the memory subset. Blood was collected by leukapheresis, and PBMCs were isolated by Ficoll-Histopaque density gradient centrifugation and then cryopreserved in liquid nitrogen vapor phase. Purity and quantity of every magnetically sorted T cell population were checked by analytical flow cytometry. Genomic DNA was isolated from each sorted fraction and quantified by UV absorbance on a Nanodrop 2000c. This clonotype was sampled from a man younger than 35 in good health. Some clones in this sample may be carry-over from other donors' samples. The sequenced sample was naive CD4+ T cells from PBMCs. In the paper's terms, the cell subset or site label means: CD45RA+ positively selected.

The CDR3 region: CASSLGPTDTQYF. The bases are TGTGCCAGCAGCTTAGGACCCACAGATACGCAGTATTTT. The rearrangement combines TRBV7-9 with TRBJ2-3, with no D gene named confidently. The germline V gene (reference sequence) specifies SEHNR as CDR1 and FQNEAQ as CDR2. Deletion took 1 base off V and 2 bases off J, with a span of 4 bases between the germline ends. The CDR3 spans 13 residues, from the cysteine through the phenylalanine. The sequence is cut down to CDR3 DNA, 39 bases in frame from base 1.